This TCR beta chain derives from a study of T cell responses to AZD1222 COVID-19 vaccine. The CDR3 has 11 residues. Germline assignment: CDR1 SNHLY and CDR2 FYNNEI. V lost 4 bases, J lost 7 bases, and 8 bases lay in between. Notes on the study in general: In a largely white British group with more females than males, clonal diversity was possibly underestimated.

Profiled with immunoSEQ multiplex PCR; TCRdb holds only in-frame clones, not every one. The sample lists tens of thousands of clones; roughly nine tenths were seen once. Worth noting for this clone: The antigen remains unidentified.

Sequenced material: peripheral blood, taken on day 0 of AZD1222 vaccination. The chain combines TRBV2 with TRBJ2-7; D is unresolved. This receptor was obtained from an adult in good health. Here the CDR3 reads CASSVASEQYF. The CDR3 DNA reads TGTGCCAGCAGTGTCGCTTCGGAGCAGTACTTC.